Below are 25 T cell receptor beta chains sequenced from a single sample in a study of blood T cell repertoires in COVID-19 (dated by TCRdb to between 2020 and 2021). Receptors were amplified or captured by the immunoSEQ multiplex PCR assay. This immuneACCESS table, as held by TCRdb, lists in-frame sequences with V and J called but not all clones. Of the missing ones, under half trace to an unresolved V gene in checked studies; the others have no known cause. The sample records roughly 150,000 clones, around 84% of which are singletons. The ten top clones hold roughly 8.9% of the sample. The sequencing sample was made of peripheral blood. The receptors were sampled from a woman aged 45-65 years with acute or convalescent COVID-19.

This chain uses TRBV5-1 with TRBJ2-5; D is perhaps TRBD1 (6 bases). CDR3 length: 16 amino acids. V was cut by 0 bases and J by 1 base, with 13 bases left in between. CDR1 is SGHRS and CDR2 is YFSETQ in the germline V gene. The CDR3 DNA follows: TGCGCCAGCAGCTTGGGTGGCCCGACAGGCCAAGAGACCCAGTACTTC. It is translated as CASSLGGPTGQETQYF.

The J gene is TRBJ2-5, the V gene TRBV5-6; maybe TRBD1 (6 bases). The CDR3 totals 13 residues. The ends were cut back, 3 bases at V and 0 bases at J, with 6 bases in the middle. CDR1 and CDR2 from the germline V gene are SGHDT and YYEEEE. The CDR3 spells CASSWDNQETQYF. The CDR3 DNA reads as TGTGCCAGCAGCTGGGACAACCAAGAGACCCAGTACTTC.

V is TRBV2 and J is TRBJ2-1; 12 bases are a match to TRBD2. This CDR3 region has 15 residues. Germline trimming cut 3 bases from V and 6 bases from J; bases unmatched to any gene: 3. Germline V gene lookup returns CDR1 SNHLY and CDR2 FYNNEI. The CDR3 nucleotides are TGTGCCAGCAGTGAGGCTAGCGGGAGGGGCAATGAGCAGTTCTTC. Its protein is CASSEASGRGNEQFF.

The chain employs TRBV19 and TRBJ1-3; no clear D. V was clipped by 5 bases and J by 12 bases, with 11 bases between them. CDR3 length: 11 residues. Germline values: CDR1 LNHDA, CDR2 SQIVND (reference sequence). CDR3 bases: TGTGCCAGTAGTTACGGGAAAAGCATATATTTT. The encoded protein is CASSYGKSIYF.

This clone has a handful of counts. The gene calls are TRBV3-1 (or the pseudogene TRBV3-2) and TRBJ2-7; 10 bases agree with TRBD1. CDR1 and CDR2 from the germline V gene are LGHDT and YNNKEL (reference sequence). This CDR3 is 13 amino acids long. Losses at the gene ends were 5 bases for V and 5 bases for J; bases not matched to a gene: 3. The CDR3 sequence is CASSRQGANEQYF. The CDR3 bases are TGTGCCAGCAGCAGACAGGGGGCCAACGAGCAGTACTTC.

The chain has TRBV7-8 and TRBJ2-5; TRBD2 agrees at 8 bases. With 5 bases clipped from V and 1 base from J, the junction kept 9 bases outside the gene matches. The germline V gene encodes CDR1 SGHVS and CDR2 FQNEAQ. CDR3 size: 16 residues. DNA of the CDR3: TGTGCCAGCAGCGTAAATCAGCGGGGGTCCCAAGAGACCCAGTACTTC. This encodes CASSVNQRGSQETQYF.

The chain combines TRBV3-1 (or the pseudogene TRBV3-2) with TRBJ2-2, with 9 nucleotides matching TRBD2. Germline CDR1 and CDR2: LGHDT and YNNKEL (reference sequence). J lost 7 bases, V lost 3 bases, and 9 bases had no gene match. This CDR3 region has 16 residues. The CDR3 coding sequence is TGTGCCAGCAGCCACCCCGCGGGGGGGGCTGGCGGGGAGCTGTTTTTT. It translates to CASSHPAGGAGGELFF.

The V and J genes are TRBV7-2 and TRBJ2-3; 11 bases line up with TRBD2. Germline loops: CDR1 SGHTA, CDR2 FQGNSA. The CDR3 extends over 16 amino acids. Trimming at V came to 5 bases and at J to 8 bases, leaving 12 bases not matched to a gene. CDR3 coding DNA: TGTGCCAGCAGCCCAAGGTTAGCGGGGGGGCCAGGTACGCAGTATTTT. Translated: CASSPRLAGGPGTQYF. Filled out from reference TRBV7-2 and TRBJ2-3, the complete variable domain reads GAGVSQSPSNKVTEKGKDVELRCDPISGHTALYWYRQSLGQGLEFLIYFQGNSAPDKSGLPSDRFSAERTGGSVSTLTIQRTQQEDSAVYLCASSPRLAGGPGTQYFGPGTRLTVL.

The chain carries TRBV9 and TRBJ2-4; the D gene is possibly TRBD2 (6 bases). Germline V gene lookup returns CDR1 SGDLS and CDR2 YYNGEE. The V end was cut by 3 bases, the J end by 3 bases, with 16 bases between. The length of the CDR3 is 16 residues. CDR3 loop: CASSGAVGGVKNIQYF. DNA for the CDR3: TGTGCCAGCAGCGGGGCTGTAGGAGGGGTCAAAAACATTCAGTACTTC.

CDR3 DNA: TGTGCCATTAGAAGAGGACAGGGGTACACTGAAGCTTTCTTT. Residues: CAIRRGQGYTEAFF. The rearrangement uses TRBV6-5 and TRBJ1-1, with 9 positions matching TRBD1. The trim removed 10 bases at V and 3 bases at J, leaving 9 bases unmatched. The CDR3 has 14 residues. Germline V gives CDR1 MNHEY, CDR2 SVGAGI.

The CDR3 DNA reads TGTGCCAGCTCACCCTCAGGCAGGGCTTCTGGAAACACCATATATTTT. This sequence encodes CASSPSGRASGNTIYF. The chain joins TRBV18 to TRBJ1-3; tentatively, D is TRBD1 (5 bases). The CDR3 has 16 amino acids. Trimming removed 3 bases from V and 1 base from J, with 13 bases in between. Germline V lookup: CDR1 KGHSH, CDR2 LQKENI.

V usage is TRBV9 and J usage is TRBJ1-6; tentative D call: TRBD1 (6 bases). CDR3 length equals 15 residues. Between the trimmed V and J ends, which lost 0 bases and 7 bases, there was a span of 11 bases. Germline-derived CDR1 and CDR2 are SGDLS and YYNGEE. CDR3 in amino acids: CASSVAQGGNSPLHF. The CDR3 DNA reads TGTGCCAGCAGCGTAGCACAGGGTGGCAATTCACCCCTCCACTTT.

This clone came up a few times. The V gene is TRBV19, the J gene TRBJ1-5; 9 bases map to TRBD1. V lost 5 bases, J lost 5 bases, and 10 bases stayed unmatched. The germline V gene has CDR1 LNHDA and CDR2 SQIVND (reference sequence). The CDR3 loop spans 16 amino acids. As DNA, the CDR3 is TGTGCCAGTAGTCCCGAGGGGGGACAGGGAGATCAGCCCCAGCATTTT. The encoded protein is CASSPEGGQGDQPQHF.

This chain links TRBV6-5 with TRBJ2-7; D not certain. V lost 0 bases and J 4 bases, leaving 13 bases between the germline ends. Germline-derived CDR1 and CDR2 are MNHEY and SVGAGI. CDR3 length: 15 residues. The CDR3 here is CASSYSKTDYYEQYF. The CDR3 region has the DNA TGTGCCAGCAGTTACTCGAAAACTGATTATTACGAGCAGTACTTC.

J is TRBJ2-1 and V is TRBV7-2; 10 bases map to TRBD2. Germline values: CDR1 SGHTA, CDR2 FQGNSA. This CDR3 has 15 residues. Trimming took 1 base from V and 10 from J; bases not matched to a gene: 7. The CDR3, as DNA: TGTGCCAGCAGCTTAGGGCCTAGCGGGGGAAGAGAGCAGTTCTTC. Translation: CASSLGPSGGREQFF.

The chain links TRBV27 to TRBJ1-2, with TRBD1 identical over 8 bases. J lost 5 bases, V lost 4 bases, and 6 bases had no gene match. CDR3 length equals 14 residues. Germline CDR1 is MNHEY and CDR2 is SMNVEV (reference sequence). CDR3 protein: CASSSRTGQYGYTF. The DNA for the CDR3 is TGTGCCAGCAGTTCCAGGACAGGGCAGTATGGCTACACCTTC.

The chain carries TRBV19 and TRBJ1-2; 7 nucleotides line up with TRBD1. CDR1 is LNHDA, CDR2 SQIVND, per germline (reference sequence). After removal of 7 bases from V and 0 bases from J, the junction contained 8 bases not matched to a gene. CDR3 length equals 15 residues. The chain's CDR3 is CASIPTGNANYGYTF. DNA of the CDR3: TGTGCCAGTATTCCGACAGGGAACGCTAACTATGGCTACACCTTC.

The chain carries TRBV7-2 and TRBJ2-3, with TRBD2 identical over 10 bases. Germline V gives CDR1 SGHTA, CDR2 FQGNSA. V was clipped by 4 bases and J by 4 bases; unmatched bases: 8. The CDR3 loop spans 16 amino acids. CDR3 sequence (DNA): TGTGCCAGCAGCTCGATAGCGGGAGGACGCGCAGATACGCAGTATTTT. It is translated as CASSSIAGGRADTQYF.

This clone occurred a few times. J is TRBJ1-2 and V is TRBV7-2; 7 nucleotides align to TRBD1. This CDR3 has 15 amino acids. CDR1 and CDR2 from the germline V gene are SGHTA and FQGNSA. V lost 1 base to trimming and J lost 7 bases; unmatched junction nucleotides: 9. This CDR3 is CASSLGKGGQFGYTF. CDR3 bases: TGTGCCAGCAGCTTAGGAAAAGGGGGCCAATTTGGCTACACCTTC.

The chain uses TRBV4-2 and TRBJ1-4, with a weak D call TRBD1 (5 bases). The CDR3 has 16 amino acids. V lost 1 base to trimming and J lost 8 bases, with 17 bases between them. Germline lookup yields CDR1 LGHNA and CDR2 YNFKEQ. The CDR3 loop is CASSQGGGGQTEKLFF. The DNA for the CDR3 is TGTGCCAGCAGCCAAGGGGGCGGGGGTCAAACCGAAAAACTGTTTTTT.

This sequence joins TRBV28 and TRBJ2-7; 10 bases line up with TRBD2. J was trimmed by 5 bases and V by 3 bases; bases with no gene match: 7. The CDR3 contains 15 residues. The germline V gene has CDR1 MDHEN and CDR2 SYDVKM. The CDR3 bases are TGTGCCAGCAGTTTCACCGGGACTAGCGCACACGAGCAGTACTTC. It codes for CASSFTGTSAHEQYF. The full variable domain, its missing parts supplied by reference TRBV28 and TRBJ2-7, is DVKVTQSSRYLVKRTGEKVFLECVQDMDHENMFWYRQDPGLGLRLIYFSYDVKMKEKGDIPEGYSVSREKKERFSLILESASTNQTSMYLCASSFTGTSAHEQYFGPGTRLTVT.

The chain combines TRBV7-2 with TRBJ1-2; no clear D gene. This CDR3 contains 14 residues. The germline V and J ends were trimmed by 4 bases and 0 bases, with 9 bases remaining between them. Germline CDR1 and CDR2: SGHTA and FQGNSA. Here the CDR3 DNA reads TGTGCCAGCAGCTCGATGATAGCTAACTATGGCTACACCTTC. As protein: CASSSMIANYGYTF.

This rearrangement joins TRBV29-1 to TRBJ2-5; tentatively, D is TRBD1 (5 bases). The CDR3 is made up of 13 amino acids. The V gene lost 5 bases and the J gene lost 2 bases, with 12 bases spanning the gap. Germline assignment: CDR1 SQVTM and CDR2 ANQGSEA. DNA for the CDR3: TGCAGCGTTCAAAGGACACGACAAGAGACCCAGTACTTC. Translating it yields CSVQRTRQETQYF.

The rearrangement links TRBV2 to TRBJ2-5; weak D call: TRBD2 (6 bases). The germline V gene has CDR1 SNHLY and CDR2 FYNNEI. V gave up 4 bases and J gave up 5 bases, with 14 bases separating them. This CDR3 contains 14 residues. CDR3 in DNA: TGTGCCAGCAGTGTGGCGGGATTGGGGGAGACCCAGTACTTC. Translating it yields CASSVAGLGETQYF.

V and J are TRBV5-1 and TRBJ2-3, with TRBD2 matching over 9 bases. The trim removed 4 bases at V and 2 bases at J, leaving 5 bases unmatched. The CDR3 is made up of 15 amino acids. Germline assignment: CDR1 SGHRS and CDR2 YFSETQ. CDR3 residues: CASSMGLADTDTQYF. In DNA, the CDR3 is TGCGCCAGCAGCATGGGACTAGCCGACACAGATACGCAGTATTTT.